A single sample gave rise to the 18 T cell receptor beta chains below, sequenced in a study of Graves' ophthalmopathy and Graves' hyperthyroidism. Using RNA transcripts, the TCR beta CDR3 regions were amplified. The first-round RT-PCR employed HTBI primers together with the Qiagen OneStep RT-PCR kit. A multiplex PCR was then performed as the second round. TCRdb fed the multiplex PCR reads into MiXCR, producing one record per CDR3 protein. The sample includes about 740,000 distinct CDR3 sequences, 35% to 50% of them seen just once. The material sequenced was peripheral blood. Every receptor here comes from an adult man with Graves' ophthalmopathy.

The CDR3 spells CASSQGTIYEQYF. CDR3 nucleotide sequence: TGTGCCAGCAGCCAGGGGACCATCTACGAGCAGTACTTC. This chain uses TRBV11-2 with TRBJ2-7, with D perhaps matching TRBD1 (6 bases). Looked up from germline, CDR1 is SGHAT and CDR2 is FQNNGV. V lost 5 bases and J 3 bases, leaving 11 bases between the germline ends. This CDR3 is 13 amino acids long.

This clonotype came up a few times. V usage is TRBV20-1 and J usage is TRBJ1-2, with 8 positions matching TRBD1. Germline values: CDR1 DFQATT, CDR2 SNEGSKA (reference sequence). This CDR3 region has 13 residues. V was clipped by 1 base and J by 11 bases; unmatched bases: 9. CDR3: CSARGWTGSAYTF. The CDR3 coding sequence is TGCAGTGCTAGAGGCTGGACAGGGTCTGCATACACCTTC.

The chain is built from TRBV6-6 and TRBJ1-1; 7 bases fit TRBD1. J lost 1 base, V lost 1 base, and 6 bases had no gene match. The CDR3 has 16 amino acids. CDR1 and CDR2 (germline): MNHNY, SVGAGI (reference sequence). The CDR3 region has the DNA TGTGCCAGCAGTTACTTAGGGGGCGCGGGGAACACTGAAGCTTTCTTT. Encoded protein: CASSYLGGAGNTEAFF.

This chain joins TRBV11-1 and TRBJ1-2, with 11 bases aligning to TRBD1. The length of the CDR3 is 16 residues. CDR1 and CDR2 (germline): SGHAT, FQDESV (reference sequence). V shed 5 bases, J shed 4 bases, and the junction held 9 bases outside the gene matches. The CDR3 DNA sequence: TGTGCCAGCAGCCAAATGGACAGGGGGCGTGTCTATGGCTACACCTTC. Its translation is CASSQMDRGRVYGYTF.

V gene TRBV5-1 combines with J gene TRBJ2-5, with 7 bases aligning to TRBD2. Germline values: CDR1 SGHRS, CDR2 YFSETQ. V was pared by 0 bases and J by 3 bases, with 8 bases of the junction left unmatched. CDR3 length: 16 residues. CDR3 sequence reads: CASSLVVAGMEETQYF. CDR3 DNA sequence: TGCGCCAGCAGCTTGGTGGTAGCGGGTATGGAAGAGACCCAGTACTTC.

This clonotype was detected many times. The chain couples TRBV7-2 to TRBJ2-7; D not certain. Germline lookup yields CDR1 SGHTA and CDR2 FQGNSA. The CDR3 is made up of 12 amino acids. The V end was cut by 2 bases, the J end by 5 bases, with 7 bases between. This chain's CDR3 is CASSLTRNEQYF. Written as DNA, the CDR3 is TGTGCCAGCAGCTTAACTCGCAACGAGCAGTACTTC. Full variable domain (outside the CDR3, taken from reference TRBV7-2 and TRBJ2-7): GAGVSQSPSNKVTEKGKDVELRCDPISGHTALYWYRQSLGQGLEFLIYFQGNSAPDKSGLPSDRFSAERTGGSVSTLTIQRTQQEDSAVYLCASSLTRNEQYFGPGTRLTVT.

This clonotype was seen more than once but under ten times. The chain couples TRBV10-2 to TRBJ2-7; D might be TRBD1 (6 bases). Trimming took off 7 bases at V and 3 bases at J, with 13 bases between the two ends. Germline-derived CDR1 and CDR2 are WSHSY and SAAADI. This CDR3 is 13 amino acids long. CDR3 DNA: TGCGCCAGCAAAGGGGCAGGGGTCTACGAGCAGTACTTC. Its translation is CASKGAGVYEQYF.

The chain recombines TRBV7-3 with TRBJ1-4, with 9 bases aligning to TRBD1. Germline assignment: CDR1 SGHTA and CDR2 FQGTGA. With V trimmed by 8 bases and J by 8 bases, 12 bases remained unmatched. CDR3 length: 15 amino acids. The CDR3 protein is CASSPSGTGREKLFF. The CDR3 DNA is TGTGCCAGCTCACCGTCCGGGACAGGGAGGGAAAAACTGTTTTTT.

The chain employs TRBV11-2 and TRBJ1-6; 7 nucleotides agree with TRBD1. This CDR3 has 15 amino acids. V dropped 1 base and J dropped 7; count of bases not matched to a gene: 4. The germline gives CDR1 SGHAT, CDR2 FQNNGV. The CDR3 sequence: CASSLGRGPNSPLHF. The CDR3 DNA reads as TGTGCCAGCAGCTTAGGAAGGGGGCCGAATTCACCCCTCCACTTT.

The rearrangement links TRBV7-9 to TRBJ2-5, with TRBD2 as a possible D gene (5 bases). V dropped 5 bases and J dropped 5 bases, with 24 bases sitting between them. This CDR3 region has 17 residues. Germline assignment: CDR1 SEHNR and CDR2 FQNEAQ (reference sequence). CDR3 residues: CASSPPPRPRVRETQYF. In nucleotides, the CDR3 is TGTGCCAGCAGCCCCCCTCCCCGGCCGAGGGTGAGGGAGACCCAGTACTTC. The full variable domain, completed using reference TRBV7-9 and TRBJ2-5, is DTGVSQNPRHKITKRGQNVTFRCDPISEHNRLYWYRQTLGQGPEFLTYFQNEAQLEKSRLLSDRFSAERPKGSFSTLEIQRTEQGDSAMYLCASSPPPRPRVRETQYFGPGTRLLVL.

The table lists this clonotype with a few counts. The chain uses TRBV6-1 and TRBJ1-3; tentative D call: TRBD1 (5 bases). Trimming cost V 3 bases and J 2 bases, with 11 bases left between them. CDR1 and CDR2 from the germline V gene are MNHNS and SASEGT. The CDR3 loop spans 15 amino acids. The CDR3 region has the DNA TGTGCCAGCAGTGACCAGGGTTTAGCTGGAAACACCATATATTTT. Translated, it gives CASSDQGLAGNTIYF.

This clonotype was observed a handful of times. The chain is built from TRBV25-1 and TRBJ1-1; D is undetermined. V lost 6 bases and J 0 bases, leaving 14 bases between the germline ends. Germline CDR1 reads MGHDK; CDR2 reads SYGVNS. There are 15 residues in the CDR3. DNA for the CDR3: TGTGCCAGCAGCGTTGGTCAGATCATGAACACTGAAGCTTTCTTT. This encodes CASSVGQIMNTEAFF. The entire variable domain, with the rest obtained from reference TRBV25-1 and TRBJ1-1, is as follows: EADIYQTPRYLVIGTGKKITLECSQTMGHDKMYWYQQDPGMELHLIHYSYGVNSTEKGDLSSESTVSRIRTEHFPLTLESARPSHTSQYLCASSVGQIMNTEAFFGQGTRLTVV.

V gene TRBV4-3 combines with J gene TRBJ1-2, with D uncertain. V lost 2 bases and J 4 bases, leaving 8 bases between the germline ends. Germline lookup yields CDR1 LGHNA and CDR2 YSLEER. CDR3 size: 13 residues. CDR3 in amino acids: CASSQKGFYGYTF. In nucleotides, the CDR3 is TGCGCCAGCAGCCAAAAAGGTTTCTATGGCTACACCTTC.

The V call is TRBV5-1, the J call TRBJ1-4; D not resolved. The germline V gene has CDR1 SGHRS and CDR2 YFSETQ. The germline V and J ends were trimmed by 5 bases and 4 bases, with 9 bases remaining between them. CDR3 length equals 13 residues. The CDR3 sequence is CASSYEDNEKLFF. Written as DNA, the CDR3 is TGCGCCAGCAGTTACGAAGATAATGAAAAACTGTTTTTT.

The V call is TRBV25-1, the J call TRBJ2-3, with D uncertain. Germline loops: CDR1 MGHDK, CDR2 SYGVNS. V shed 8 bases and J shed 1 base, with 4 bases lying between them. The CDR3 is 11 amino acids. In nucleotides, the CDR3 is TGTGCCAGCGTGGGCACAGATACGCAGTATTTT. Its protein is CASVGTDTQYF.

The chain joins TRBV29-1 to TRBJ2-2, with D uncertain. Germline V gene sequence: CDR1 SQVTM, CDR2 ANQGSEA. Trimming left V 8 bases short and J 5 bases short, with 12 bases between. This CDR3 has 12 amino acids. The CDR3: CSSYRGTGELFF. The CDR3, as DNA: TGCAGCAGTTACCGTGGTACCGGGGAGCTGTTTTTT.

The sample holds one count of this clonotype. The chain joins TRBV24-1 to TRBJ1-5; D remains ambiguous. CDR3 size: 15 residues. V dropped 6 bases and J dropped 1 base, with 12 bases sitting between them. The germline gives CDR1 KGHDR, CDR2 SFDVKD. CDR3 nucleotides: TGTGCCACCAGTTACTCGAAGGACAGCAATCAGCCCCAGCATTTT. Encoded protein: CATSYSKDSNQPQHF.

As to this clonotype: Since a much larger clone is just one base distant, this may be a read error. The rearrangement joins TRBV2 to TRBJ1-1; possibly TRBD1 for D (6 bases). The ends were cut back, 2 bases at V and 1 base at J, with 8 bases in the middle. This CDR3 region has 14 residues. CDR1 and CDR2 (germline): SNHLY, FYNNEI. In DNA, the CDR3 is TGTGCCAGCAGTGAATGGGGGGCGAACACTGAAGCTTTCTTT. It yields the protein CASSEWGANTEAFF.